This TCR beta chain was observed in a study of cytomegalovirus exposure and HLA in healthy donors. Trimming shortened V by 2 bases and J by 6 bases, and 16 bases separated the two germline ends. The CDR3 is 16 amino acids. Germline CDR1 and CDR2: SGHVS and FNYEAQ. This clone was detected only a few times. PCR employed 60 Vbeta and 13 Jbeta primers. TCRdb keeps only in-frame clones here, not all; method: immunoSEQ multiplex PCR. This sample has 95,000 to 110,000 clones, with 82% found just once. Material: PBMCs. The V call is TRBV7-6, the J call TRBJ1-4, with D possibly matching TRBD1 (5 bases). The TCR comes from a young man in good health and CMV-seropositive. The CDR3 is CASSLFAGRGDEKLFF. Written as DNA, the CDR3 is TGTGCCAGCAGCTTATTCGCCGGGCGGGGGGATGAAAAACTGTTTTTT.